This T cell receptor beta chain was profiled in a study of spatial heterogeneity in lung cancer. By share, this clonotype counts as medium-sized. Germline loops: CDR1 LGHNA, CDR2 YSLEER. The CDR3 runs 17 residues. Trimming took off 5 bases at V and 5 bases at J, with 22 bases between the two ends. Time point defined: sample taken at primary tumor resection. Extraction of whole RNA from tumor, nontumor lung or frozen PBMC preceded unsorted sequencing. TCRdb ran MiXCR on the 5' RACE reads and lists one entry per CDR3 protein. Of approximately 24,000 distinct CDR3 sequences detected, approximately 4.7% appear once; the ten largest clones hold about 5.5%.

This receptor was taken from a male donor with early-stage non-small cell lung cancer. Sequenced here: PBMCs, sampled at surgery. The V gene is TRBV4-3, the J gene TRBJ2-1; unclear D gene. The CDR3 sequence: CASSGVGSGSRNNEQFF. CDR3 sequence (DNA): TGCGCCAGCAGCGGGGTGGGTTCCGGCTCGAGGAACAATGAGCAGTTCTTC.